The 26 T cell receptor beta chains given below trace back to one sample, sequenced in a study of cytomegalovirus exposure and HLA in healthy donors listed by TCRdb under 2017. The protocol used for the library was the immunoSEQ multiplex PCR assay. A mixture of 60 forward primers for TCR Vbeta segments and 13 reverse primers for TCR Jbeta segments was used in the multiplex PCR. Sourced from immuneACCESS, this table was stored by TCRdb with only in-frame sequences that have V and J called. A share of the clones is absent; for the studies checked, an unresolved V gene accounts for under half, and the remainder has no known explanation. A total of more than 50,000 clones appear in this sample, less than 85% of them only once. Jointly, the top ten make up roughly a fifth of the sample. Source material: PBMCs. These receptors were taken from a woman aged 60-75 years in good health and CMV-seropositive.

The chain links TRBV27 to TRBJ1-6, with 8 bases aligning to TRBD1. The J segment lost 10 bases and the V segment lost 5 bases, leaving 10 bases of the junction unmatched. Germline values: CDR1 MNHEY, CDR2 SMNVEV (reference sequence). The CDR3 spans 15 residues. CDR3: CASSTRDRPQSPLHF. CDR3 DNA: TGTGCCAGCAGTACCCGGGACAGGCCCCAATCACCCCTCCACTTT.

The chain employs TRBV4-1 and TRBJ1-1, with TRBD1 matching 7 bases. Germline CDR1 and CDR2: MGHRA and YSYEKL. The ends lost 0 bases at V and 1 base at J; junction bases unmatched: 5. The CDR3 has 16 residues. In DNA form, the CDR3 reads TGCGCCAGCAGCCAAGATCCCCAGGGGGGGAACACTGAAGCTTTCTTT. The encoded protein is CASSQDPQGGNTEAFF.

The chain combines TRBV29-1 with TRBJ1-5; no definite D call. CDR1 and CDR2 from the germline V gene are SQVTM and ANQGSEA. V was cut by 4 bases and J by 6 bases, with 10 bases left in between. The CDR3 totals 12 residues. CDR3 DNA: TGCAGCGTTGGAAGTTCGGGTCAGCCCCAGCATTTT. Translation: CSVGSSGQPQHF.

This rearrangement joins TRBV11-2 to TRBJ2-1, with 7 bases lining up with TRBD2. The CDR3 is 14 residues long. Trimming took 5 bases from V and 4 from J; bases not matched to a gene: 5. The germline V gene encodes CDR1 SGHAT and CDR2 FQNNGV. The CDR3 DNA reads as TGTGCCAGCAGCCCCACGGGGGGATACAATGAGCAGTTCTTC. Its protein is CASSPTGGYNEQFF.

CDR3 DNA: TGTGCCAGCAGTGCTGGAGGGGACTATGGCTACACCTTC. As protein: CASSAGGDYGYTF. V is TRBV7-6 and J is TRBJ1-2, with D perhaps TRBD1 (5 bases). The CDR3 sequence is 13 residues long. The germline V gene has CDR1 SGHVS and CDR2 FNYEAQ. V was cut by 6 bases and J by 3 bases, with 11 bases left in between. Full variable domain (outside the CDR3, taken from reference TRBV7-6 and TRBJ1-2): GAGVSQSPRYKVTKRGQDVALRCDPISGHVSLYWYRQALGQGPEFLTYFNYEAQQDKSGLPNDRFSAERPEGSISTLTIQRTEQRDSAMYRCASSAGGDYGYTFGSGTRLTVV.

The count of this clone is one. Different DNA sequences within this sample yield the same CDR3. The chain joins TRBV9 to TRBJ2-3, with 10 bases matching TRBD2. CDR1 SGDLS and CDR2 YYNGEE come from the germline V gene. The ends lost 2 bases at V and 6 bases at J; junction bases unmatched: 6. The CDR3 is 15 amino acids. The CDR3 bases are TGTGCCAGCAGCGTGGTAGCGGGGGGTATGGATACGCAGTATTTT. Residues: CASSVVAGGMDTQYF.

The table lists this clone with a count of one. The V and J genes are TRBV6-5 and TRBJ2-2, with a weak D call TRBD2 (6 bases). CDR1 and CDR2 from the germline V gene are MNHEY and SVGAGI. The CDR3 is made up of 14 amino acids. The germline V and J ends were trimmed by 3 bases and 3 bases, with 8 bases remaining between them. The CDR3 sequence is CASSYREDTGELFF. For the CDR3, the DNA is TGTGCCAGCAGTTATAGGGAGGACACCGGGGAGCTGTTTTTT.

The CDR3 coding sequence is TGTGCCAGTAGTATAGGGTCATACGGGTTTACTGAAGCTTTCTTT. Translated, it gives CASSIGSYGFTEAFF. The chain couples TRBV19 to TRBJ1-1, with unresolved D. Germline lookup yields CDR1 LNHDA and CDR2 SQIVND (reference sequence). The CDR3 loop spans 15 amino acids. The V end was cut by 1 base, the J end by 5 bases, with 14 bases between.

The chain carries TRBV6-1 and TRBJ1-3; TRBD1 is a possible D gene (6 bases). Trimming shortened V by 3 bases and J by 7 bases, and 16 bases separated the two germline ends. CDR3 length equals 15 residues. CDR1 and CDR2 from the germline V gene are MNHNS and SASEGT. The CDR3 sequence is CASSEVGGGGNTIYF. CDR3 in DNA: TGTGCCAGCAGTGAGGTTGGGGGCGGTGGTAACACCATATATTTT.

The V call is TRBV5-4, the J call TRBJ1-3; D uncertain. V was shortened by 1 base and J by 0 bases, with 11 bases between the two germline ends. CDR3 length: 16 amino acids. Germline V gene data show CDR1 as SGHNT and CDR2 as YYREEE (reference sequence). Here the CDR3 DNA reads TGTGCCAGCAGCTTGTCTGCGGCAAGCTCTGGAAACACCATATATTTT. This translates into CASSLSAASSGNTIYF.

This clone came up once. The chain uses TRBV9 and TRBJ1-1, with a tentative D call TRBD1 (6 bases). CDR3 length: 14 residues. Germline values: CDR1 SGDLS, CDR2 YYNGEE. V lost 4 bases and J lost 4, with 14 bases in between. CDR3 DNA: TGTGCCAGCAGCACCCAACAGGGTTCCACTGAAGCTTTCTTT. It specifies CASSTQQGSTEAFF.

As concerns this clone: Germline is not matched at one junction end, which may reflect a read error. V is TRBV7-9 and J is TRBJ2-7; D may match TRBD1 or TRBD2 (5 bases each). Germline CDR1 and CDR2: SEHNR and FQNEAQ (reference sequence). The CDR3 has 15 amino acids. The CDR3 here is CSSSGREFLLYEQYF. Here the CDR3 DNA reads TGTTCCAGCAGCGGCAGGGAATTCCTCCTCTACGAGCAGTACTTC.

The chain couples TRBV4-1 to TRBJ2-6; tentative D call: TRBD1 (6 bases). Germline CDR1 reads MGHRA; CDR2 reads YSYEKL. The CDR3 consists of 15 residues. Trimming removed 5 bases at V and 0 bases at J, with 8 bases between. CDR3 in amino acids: CASSYRDSGANVLTF. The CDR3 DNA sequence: TGCGCCAGCAGCTACAGGGACTCTGGGGCCAACGTCCTGACTTTC.

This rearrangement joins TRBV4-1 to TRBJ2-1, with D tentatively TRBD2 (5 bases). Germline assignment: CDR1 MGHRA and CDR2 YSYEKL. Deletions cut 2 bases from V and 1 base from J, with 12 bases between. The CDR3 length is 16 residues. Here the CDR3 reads CASSQPGSPSYNEQFF. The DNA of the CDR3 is TGCGCCAGCAGCCAACCGGGGTCACCTTCCTACAATGAGCAGTTCTTC.

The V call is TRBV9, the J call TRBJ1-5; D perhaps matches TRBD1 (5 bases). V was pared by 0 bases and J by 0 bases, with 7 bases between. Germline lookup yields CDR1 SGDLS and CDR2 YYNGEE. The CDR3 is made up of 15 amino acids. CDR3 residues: CASSVGGVSNQPQHF. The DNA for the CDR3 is TGTGCCAGCAGCGTAGGGGGGGTTAGCAATCAGCCCCAGCATTTT.

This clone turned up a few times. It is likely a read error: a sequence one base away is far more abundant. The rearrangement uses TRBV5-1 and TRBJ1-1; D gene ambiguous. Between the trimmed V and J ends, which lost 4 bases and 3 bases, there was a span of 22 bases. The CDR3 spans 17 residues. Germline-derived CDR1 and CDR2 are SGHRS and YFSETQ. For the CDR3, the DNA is TGCGCCAGCAGCCCGGAGGGTTTCGGGAAAGCTTACACTGAAGCTTTCTTT. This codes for CASSPEGFGKAYTEAFF.

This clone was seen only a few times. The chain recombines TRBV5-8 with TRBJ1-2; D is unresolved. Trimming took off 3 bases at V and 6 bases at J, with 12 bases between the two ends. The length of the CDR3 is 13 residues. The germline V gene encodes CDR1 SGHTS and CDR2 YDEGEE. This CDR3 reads CASSSPMGNGYTF. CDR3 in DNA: TGTGCCAGCAGCTCCCCCATGGGCAATGGCTACACCTTC.

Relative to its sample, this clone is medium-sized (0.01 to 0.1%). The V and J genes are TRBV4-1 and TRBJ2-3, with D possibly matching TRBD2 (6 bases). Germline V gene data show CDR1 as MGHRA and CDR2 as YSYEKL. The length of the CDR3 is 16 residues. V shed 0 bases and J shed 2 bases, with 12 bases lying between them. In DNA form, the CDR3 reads TGCGCCAGCAGCCAAGACCAAGGACTAAACACAGATACGCAGTATTTT. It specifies CASSQDQGLNTDTQYF.

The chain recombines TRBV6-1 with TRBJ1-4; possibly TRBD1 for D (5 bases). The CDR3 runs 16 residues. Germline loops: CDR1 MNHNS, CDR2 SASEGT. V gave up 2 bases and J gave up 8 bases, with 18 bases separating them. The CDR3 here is CASSEKSGAGREKLFF. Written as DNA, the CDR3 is TGTGCCAGCAGTGAAAAATCCGGAGCGGGGCGAGAAAAACTGTTTTTT.

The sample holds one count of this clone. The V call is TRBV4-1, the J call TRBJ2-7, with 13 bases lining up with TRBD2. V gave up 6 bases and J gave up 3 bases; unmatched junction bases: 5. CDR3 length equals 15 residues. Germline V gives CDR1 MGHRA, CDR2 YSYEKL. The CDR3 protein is CASRRTSGGLYEQYF. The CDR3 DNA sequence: TGCGCCAGCAGGAGGACTAGCGGGGGCCTCTACGAGCAGTACTTC.

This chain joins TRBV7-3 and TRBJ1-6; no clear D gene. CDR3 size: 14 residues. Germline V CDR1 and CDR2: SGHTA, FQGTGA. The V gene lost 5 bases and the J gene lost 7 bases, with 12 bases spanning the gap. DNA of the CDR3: TGTGCCAGCAGCCCCGGACTGATAAATTCACCCCTCCACTTT. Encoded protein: CASSPGLINSPLHF.

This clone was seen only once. DNA for the CDR3: TGCGCCAGCAGCCAAGATATAGGCAGAGGCCAAGAGACCCAGTACTTC. It codes for CASSQDIGRGQETQYF. The chain carries TRBV4-3 and TRBJ2-5, with D unclear. The germline gives CDR1 LGHNA, CDR2 YSLEER. Trimming removed 0 bases from V and 1 base from J, with 12 bases in between. The length of the CDR3 is 16 residues.

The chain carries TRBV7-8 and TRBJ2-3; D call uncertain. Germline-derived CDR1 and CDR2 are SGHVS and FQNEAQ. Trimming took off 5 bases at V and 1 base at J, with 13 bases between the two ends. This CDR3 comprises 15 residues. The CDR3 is CASSARVTRTDTQYF. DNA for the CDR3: TGTGCCAGCAGCGCCCGGGTCACTCGCACAGATACGCAGTATTTT.

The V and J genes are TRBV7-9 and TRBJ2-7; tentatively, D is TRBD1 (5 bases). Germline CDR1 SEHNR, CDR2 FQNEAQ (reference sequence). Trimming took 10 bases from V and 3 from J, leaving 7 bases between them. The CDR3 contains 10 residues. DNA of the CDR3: TGTGCCATAGGGGTCTACGAGCAGTACTTC. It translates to CAIGVYEQYF.

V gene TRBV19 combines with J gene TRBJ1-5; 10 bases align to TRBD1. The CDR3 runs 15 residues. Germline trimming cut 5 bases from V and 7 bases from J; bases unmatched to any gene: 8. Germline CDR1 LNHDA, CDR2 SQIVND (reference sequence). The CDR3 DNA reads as TGTGCCAGTAGTCGACAGGGGGCGGGTGGACAGCCCCAGCATTTT. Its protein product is CASSRQGAGGQPQHF.

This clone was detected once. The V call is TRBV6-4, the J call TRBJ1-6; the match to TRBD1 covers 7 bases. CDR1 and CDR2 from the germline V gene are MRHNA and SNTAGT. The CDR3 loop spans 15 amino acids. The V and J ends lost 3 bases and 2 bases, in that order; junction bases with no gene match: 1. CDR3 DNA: TGTGCCAGCAGTGAAGACAGGGCCTATAATTCACCCCTCCACTTT. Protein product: CASSEDRAYNSPLHF.